Listed here are 32 T cell receptor beta chains from one sample, sequenced in a study of technical replicates of blood from several donors. Profiling relied on immunoSEQ multiplex PCR, and the TCRdb table lists in-frame clones only, not all of them. The repertoire holds tens of thousands of clones, with more than 90% as singletons. The sequenced material came from T cells isolated from PBMCs. The receptor set was obtained from a human donor in good health.

The chain joins TRBV6-5 to TRBJ1-1, with no clear D. Between the trimmed V and J ends, which lost 2 bases and 2 bases, there was a span of 6 bases. Germline loops: CDR1 MNHEY, CDR2 SVGAGI. The CDR3 is 13 amino acids. The DNA for the CDR3 is TGTGCCAGCAGTTACAATTCAAACACTGAAGCTTTCTTT. Protein sequence: CASSYNSNTEAFF.

V usage is TRBV5-1 and J usage is TRBJ2-3; the match to TRBD1 covers 10 bases. The CDR3 covers 15 residues. Germline V CDR1 and CDR2: SGHRS, YFSETQ. V shed 4 bases and J 7 bases; nucleotides not matched to a gene: 9. The DNA of the CDR3 is TGCGCCAGCAGCCGACCGGGACAGGGGTTAAATACGCAGTATTTT. The encoded protein is CASSRPGQGLNTQYF.

The J gene is TRBJ1-5, the V gene TRBV19; D gene uncertain. Germline-derived CDR1 and CDR2 are LNHDA and SQIVND (reference sequence). Trimming took off 1 base at V and 7 bases at J, with 8 bases between the two ends. This CDR3 region has 13 residues. In DNA, the CDR3 is TGTGCCAGTAGTATAGCCCCGAGACAGCCCCAGCATTTT. Translation gives CASSIAPRQPQHF.

J is TRBJ2-3 and V is TRBV6-1; TRBD1 aligns across 8 bases. Germline trimming cut 6 bases from V and 4 bases from J; bases unmatched to any gene: 3. The CDR3 has 13 amino acids. From germline, CDR1 is MNHNS and CDR2 SASEGT. DNA for the CDR3: TGTGCCAGCAGCCCAGGGGGCCCAGATACGCAGTATTTT. Its protein product is CASSPGGPDTQYF.

Only one count was recorded for this clone. The chain carries TRBV7-2 and TRBJ2-7, with D uncertain. The CDR3 has 13 residues. Trimming took off 1 base at V and 3 bases at J, with 7 bases between the two ends. CDR1 is SGHTA, CDR2 FQGNSA, per germline. The CDR3 region is CASSLGPFYEQYF. CDR3 sequence (DNA): TGTGCCAGCAGCTTAGGGCCCTTCTACGAGCAGTACTTC.

This chain links TRBV30 with TRBJ2-2; 10 bases align to TRBD2. The trim removed 2 bases at V and 4 bases at J, leaving 4 bases unmatched. The CDR3 loop spans 15 amino acids. Germline assignment: CDR1 GTSNPN and CDR2 SVGIG (reference sequence). CDR3 DNA: TGTGCCTGGAGTTGGAGCGGGAGGGCCACCGGGGAGCTGTTTTTT. It is translated as CAWSWSGRATGELFF.

The rearrangement uses TRBV18 and TRBJ2-7; the D is unclear. CDR1 is KGHSH, CDR2 LQKENI, per germline. There are 16 residues in the CDR3. Deletions cut 3 bases from V and 6 bases from J, with 21 bases between. The CDR3 protein is CASSPPISTAAGEQYF. DNA for the CDR3: TGTGCCAGCTCACCCCCGATATCGACGGCGGCCGGCGAGCAGTACTTC.

This clone showed up just once. This chain joins TRBV19 and TRBJ1-5, with D possibly TRBD1 on 6 matching bases. Per the germline V gene, CDR1 is LNHDA and CDR2 is SQIVND (reference sequence). V lost 5 bases to trimming and J lost 7 bases, with 15 bases between them. This CDR3 has 14 residues. This CDR3 reads CASSAQGVEQPQHF. CDR3 in DNA: TGTGCCAGTAGTGCACAGGGTGTCGAACAGCCCCAGCATTTT.

J is TRBJ2-3 and V is TRBV7-9; D is uncertain. Germline V gives CDR1 SEHNR, CDR2 FQNEAQ (reference sequence). The V and J ends lost 1 base and 7 bases respectively, with 6 bases between them. The length of the CDR3 is 12 residues. The CDR3 reads CASSLGGHTQYF. CDR3 nucleotide sequence: TGTGCCAGCAGCTTAGGCGGTCATACGCAGTATTTT.

This chain joins TRBV21-1 and TRBJ1-4. TRBV21-1 is a documented pseudogene. The CDR3 extends over 18 amino acids. The CDR3 DNA sequence: TGTGCCAGGAGAAGGGGTAGGGGCCCCGGGAGAGCTAATGAAAAACTGTTTTTT. Its protein is CARRRGRGPGRANEKLFF.

The genes are TRBV6-1 and TRBJ1-2; D might be TRBD1 (5 bases). The length of the CDR3 is 12 residues. From germline, CDR1 is MNHNS and CDR2 SASEGT. The V gene lost 2 bases and the J gene lost 8 bases, with 9 bases spanning the gap. CDR3 protein: CASSEPGHGYTF. CDR3 nucleotides: TGTGCCAGCAGTGAACCAGGGCACGGCTACACCTTC.

The chain combines TRBV5-5 with TRBJ2-7; tentative D call: TRBD2 (6 bases). Trimming removed 0 bases from V and 6 bases from J, with 13 bases in between. The CDR3 contains 14 residues. The germline gives CDR1 SGHKS, CDR2 YYEKEE (reference sequence). The CDR3 reads CASSLGEAPSEQYF. CDR3 nucleotides: TGTGCCAGCAGCTTGGGGGAGGCACCGAGCGAGCAGTACTTC. Full variable domain (remainder filled in from reference TRBV5-5 and TRBJ2-7): DAGVTQSPTHLIKTRGQQVTLRCSPISGHKSVSWYQQVLGQGPQFIFQYYEKEERGRGNFPDRFSARQFPNYSSELNVNALLLGDSALYLCASSLGEAPSEQYFGPGTRLTVT.

The chain has TRBV28 and TRBJ1-2, with D possibly matching TRBD1 (6 bases). This CDR3 has 16 residues. Trimming shortened V by 2 bases and J by 2 bases, and 15 bases separated the two germline ends. Germline lookup yields CDR1 MDHEN and CDR2 SYDVKM. CDR3 DNA sequence: TGTGCCAGCAGTTTAGGTTTCGGACAGCACAACTATGGCTACACCTTC. It specifies CASSLGFGQHNYGYTF.

This chain uses TRBV2 with TRBJ2-1; D gene uncertain. This CDR3 region has 11 residues. V was pared by 10 bases and J by 10 bases, with 14 bases between. Germline V gives CDR1 SNHLY, CDR2 FYNNEI. The DNA of the CDR3 is TGTGCCAAACTGAACCACGGGGAGCAGTTCTTC. This encodes CAKLNHGEQFF.

The genes are TRBV5-1 and TRBJ2-1; 9 nucleotides match TRBD2. This CDR3 has 17 amino acids. With V trimmed by 0 bases and J by 3 bases, 7 bases remained unmatched. Germline V CDR1 and CDR2: SGHRS, YFSETQ. CDR3 in DNA: TGCGCCAGCAGCTTGGGGGATGCGGGAGGGCACTACAATGAGCAGTTCTTC. Translating gives CASSLGDAGGHYNEQFF.

V is TRBV2 and J is TRBJ2-7; 7 bases agree with TRBD2. The CDR3 totals 14 residues. V lost 4 bases and J lost 4; bases outside the gene matches: 7. CDR1 is SNHLY and CDR2 is FYNNEI in the germline V gene. CDR3 loop: CASSAGTTTYEQYF. CDR3 in DNA: TGTGCCAGCAGTGCCGGGACTACCACTTACGAGCAGTACTTC.

This chain links TRBV6-1 with TRBJ2-7; 7 nucleotides line up with TRBD1. This CDR3 has 15 amino acids. Germline V gene data show CDR1 as MNHNS and CDR2 as SASEGT. V dropped 8 bases and J dropped 0; count of bases not matched to a gene: 10. The CDR3 region has the DNA TGTGCCAGCGAGCTCGGGACAGCCAGCTCCTACGAGCAGTACTTC. This sequence encodes CASELGTASSYEQYF.

The V and J genes are TRBV9 and TRBJ2-7; D is ambiguous. CDR1 is SGDLS and CDR2 is YYNGEE in the germline V gene. Between the trimmed V and J ends, which lost 0 bases and 0 bases, there was a span of 10 bases. The CDR3 sequence is 15 residues long. DNA for the CDR3: TGTGCCAGCAGCGTAGACCCGGGTAGCTCCTACGAGCAGTACTTC. Its translation is CASSVDPGSSYEQYF.

This clone has just a few counts. The chain couples TRBV28 to TRBJ1-3; D might be TRBD1 (5 bases). Trimming took 4 bases from V and 0 from J, leaving 10 bases between them. Germline CDR1 MDHEN, CDR2 SYDVKM. The CDR3 contains 15 residues. The CDR3 region has the DNA TGTGCCAGCAGTTGGGGGGGGAGCTCTGGAAACACCATATATTTT. Translation: CASSWGGSSGNTIYF. Combining the CDR3 with reference TRBV28 and TRBJ1-3 gives the whole variable domain DVKVTQSSRYLVKRTGEKVFLECVQDMDHENMFWYRQDPGLGLRLIYFSYDVKMKEKGDIPEGYSVSREKKERFSLILESASTNQTSMYLCASSWGGSSGNTIYFGEGSWLTVV.

The chain joins TRBV6-1 to TRBJ2-7; TRBD1 agrees at 9 bases. CDR1 is MNHNS, CDR2 SASEGT, per germline. The CDR3 has 14 amino acids. Trimming took 3 bases from V and 3 from J; bases not matched to a gene: 3. Here the CDR3 DNA reads TGTGCCAGCAGTGAGACAGGGGGTATCTACGAGCAGTACTTC. This sequence encodes CASSETGGIYEQYF.

The CDR3 is CASSLLFGELFF. In DNA form, the CDR3 reads TGTGCCAGCAGTTTACTTTTCGGGGAGCTGTTTTTT. The chain is built from TRBV28 and TRBJ2-2; D ambiguous. This CDR3 region has 12 residues. The V end lost 2 bases, the J end lost 7 bases, and 5 bases lay between the germline ends. The germline V gene has CDR1 MDHEN and CDR2 SYDVKM.

V usage is TRBV4-3 and J usage is TRBJ2-7; a possible D gene is TRBD1 (5 bases). The CDR3 loop spans 15 amino acids. CDR1 is LGHNA and CDR2 is YSLEER in the germline V gene. V gave up 1 base and J gave up 6 bases, with 16 bases separating them. The CDR3 nucleotides read TGCGCCAGCAGCCAAGTGAGGCAGGGTGTGTCCGAGCAGTACTTC. Encoded protein: CASSQVRQGVSEQYF.

V and J are TRBV2 and TRBJ1-4, with a possible D match to TRBD1 (6 bases). In germline, CDR1 is SNHLY, CDR2 FYNNEI. V lost 7 bases and J lost 8, with 17 bases in between. The CDR3 has 14 residues. CDR3 loop: CASNRAGAWEKLFF. The CDR3 DNA follows: TGTGCCAGCAATAGGGCAGGGGCTTGGGAAAAACTGTTTTTT.

The genes are TRBV5-1 and TRBJ1-2; unclear D gene. The CDR3 is 15 amino acids. Germline CDR1 is SGHRS and CDR2 is YFSETQ. The germline V and J ends were trimmed by 0 bases and 8 bases, with 17 bases remaining between them. CDR3 amino acids: CASSLGFPKREGYTF. The CDR3, as DNA: TGCGCCAGCAGCTTGGGATTCCCCAAACGGGAAGGCTACACCTTC.

CDR3 loop: CASSPPRVAGELFF. CDR3 nucleotides: TGTGCCAGCTCACCACCTCGAGTGGCCGGGGAGCTGTTTTTT. V is TRBV18 and J is TRBJ2-2; D call uncertain. With 0 bases removed from V and 6 bases from J, the gap between germline ends came to 8 bases. CDR3 length equals 14 residues. Germline V gene lookup returns CDR1 KGHSH and CDR2 LQKENI.

This chain connects TRBV9 to TRBJ2-3; 9 bases match TRBD2. Germline CDR1 reads SGDLS; CDR2 reads YYNGEE. Losses at the gene ends were 4 bases for V and 1 base for J; bases not matched to a gene: 13. This CDR3 comprises 18 residues. CDR3 in DNA: TGTGCCAGCAGCTCCCCCAGGGTTAGGACTAGCGGCACAGATACGCAGTATTTT. Protein sequence: CASSSPRVRTSGTDTQYF. The entire variable domain, with the rest obtained from reference TRBV9 and TRBJ2-3, is as follows: DSGVTQTPKHLITATGQRVTLRCSPRSGDLSVYWYQQSLDQGLQFLIQYYNGEERAKGNILERFSAQQFPDLHSELNLSSLELGDSALYFCASSSPRVRTSGTDTQYFGPGTRLTVL.

The chain carries TRBV7-6 and TRBJ2-2, with D tentatively TRBD2 (5 bases). V was pared by 0 bases and J by 3 bases, with 8 bases between. Germline lookup yields CDR1 SGHVS and CDR2 FNYEAQ. The CDR3 spans 15 residues. The CDR3 reads CASSLAGADTGELFF. CDR3 bases: TGTGCCAGCAGCTTAGCGGGAGCCGACACCGGGGAGCTGTTTTTT.

The rearrangement links TRBV9 to TRBJ2-7; 8 bases are shared with TRBD1. V was clipped by 1 base and J by 5 bases; unmatched bases: 11. The CDR3 covers 16 residues. CDR1 is SGDLS and CDR2 is YYNGEE in the germline V gene. CDR3 amino acids: CASSVFADRDRNEQYF. The CDR3 DNA reads TGTGCCAGCAGCGTATTCGCGGACAGGGACAGAAACGAGCAGTACTTC. Complete variable domain (other parts from reference TRBV9 and TRBJ2-7): DSGVTQTPKHLITATGQRVTLRCSPRSGDLSVYWYQQSLDQGLQFLIQYYNGEERAKGNILERFSAQQFPDLHSELNLSSLELGDSALYFCASSVFADRDRNEQYFGPGTRLTVT.

This chain links TRBV5-4 with TRBJ2-1, with 11 bases identical to TRBD2. The CDR3 spans 16 residues. Trimming took 1 base from V and 2 from J; bases not matched to a gene: 2. Germline CDR1 reads SGHNT; CDR2 reads YYREEE (reference sequence). CDR3 region: CASSLPSGRTYNEQFF. CDR3 in DNA: TGTGCCAGCAGCTTGCCTAGCGGGAGGACCTACAATGAGCAGTTCTTC.

CDR3 coding DNA: TGTGCCAGCAGCTTAGAGGGGGGCAATCAGCCCCAGCATTTT. Translating it yields CASSLEGGNQPQHF. The chain uses TRBV7-2 and TRBJ1-5; D is possibly TRBD1 (6 bases). Per germline, CDR1 SGHTA and CDR2 FQGNSA. Trimming stripped 1 base from V and 2 bases from J, with 6 bases between. The CDR3 runs 14 residues. Full variable domain (rest looked up from reference TRBV7-2 and TRBJ1-5): GAGVSQSPSNKVTEKGKDVELRCDPISGHTALYWYRQSLGQGLEFLIYFQGNSAPDKSGLPSDRFSAERTGGSVSTLTIQRTQQEDSAVYLCASSLEGGNQPQHFGDGTRLSIL.

This sequence joins TRBV18 and TRBJ2-7, with TRBD2 matching over 8 bases. Per the germline V gene, CDR1 is KGHSH and CDR2 is LQKENI. The ends lost 3 bases at V and 3 bases at J; junction bases unmatched: 1. The CDR3 length is 13 residues. The CDR3 loop is CASSPGLVYEQYF. The CDR3 DNA sequence: TGTGCCAGCTCACCGGGACTAGTCTACGAGCAGTACTTC.

This clone has a handful of counts. The chain couples TRBV11-2 to TRBJ1-1; the D gene is possibly TRBD1 (5 bases). The CDR3 extends over 14 amino acids. CDR1 and CDR2 (germline): SGHAT, FQNNGV. Trimming left V 8 bases short and J 3 bases short, with 16 bases between. CDR3 nucleotides: TGTGCCAGCGGAGTCAGCGGGGGTTACACTGAAGCTTTCTTT. Encoded protein: CASGVSGGYTEAFF. Together with reference TRBV11-2 and TRBJ1-1, the CDR3 gives the full variable domain: EAGVAQSPRYKIIEKRQSVAFWCNPISGHATLYWYQQILGQGPKLLIQFQNNGVVDDSQLPKDRFSAERLKGVDSTLKIQPAKLEDSAVYLCASGVSGGYTEAFFGQGTRLTVV.